There are a few counts of the clone carrying this T cell receptor beta chain. The entry originates in a study of T cells after yellow fever vaccination. 5'RACE template switching generated TCR cDNA, adding a universal primer site and UMIs. TCRdb analysed the 5' RACE reads with MiXCR anew, one entry per CDR3 protein. The sample includes 300,000 to 400,000 distinct CDR3 sequences, under 5% of them seen just once. CDR3 length: 14 amino acids. The V segment lost 6 bases and the J segment 4 bases; nucleotides outside the gene matches: 4. Germline lookup yields CDR1 MNHEY and CDR2 SVGAGI. This material consisted of PBMCs, taken 5 days after the yellow fever booster vaccination. V gene TRBV6-5 combines with J gene TRBJ2-7; TRBD1 aligns across 12 bases. The sequence derives from a man aged 18 to 35 who received the YFV17D yellow fever vaccine. For the CDR3, the DNA is TGTGCCAGCAGCCGGGACAGGGGGCAATACGAGCAGTACTTC. As protein: CASSRDRGQYEQYF.